This is a list of T cell receptor beta chains from one sample in a study of molecular identifiers for immune sequencing clone quantification. TCRdb itself ran the PCR reads through MiXCR, one entry per CDR3 protein. The sample lists hundreds of thousands of distinct CDR3 sequences; about 20% were seen once. Sequenced input: naive CD8+ T cells from blood, with Jurkat cell RNA spiked in. These receptor sequences come from a human donor in good health. Some libraries in this study had Jurkat cell RNA spiked in. The CDR3 runs from the conserved cysteine through the conserved F or W. A D gene is named only where the DNA matches it firmly. Clone size is shown for a subset of rows, as once, few, many or a class of expanded clone.

TRBJ2-5 | many | TRBV28 | - | CASRDIRDHQETQYF | TGTGCCAGCAGAGACATCCGGGACCACCAAGAGACCCAGTACTTC
TRBJ2-7 | many | TRBV7-9 | - | CASSPRSFEQYF | TGTGCCAGCAGCCCCAGGTCCTTCGAGCAGTACTTC
TRBJ1-5 | few | TRBV6-1 | TRBD1 | CASSEINRGDQPQHF | TGTGCCAGCAGTGAAATCAACAGGGGAGACCAGCCCCAGCATTTT
TRBJ1-1 | many | TRBV10-2 | TRBD1 | CASSERQGRTEAFF | TGCGCCAGCAGTGAGAGACAGGGAAGGACTGAAGCTTTCTTT
TRBJ1-4 | - | TRBV12-3/TRBV12-4 | - | CASSLSGMSNEKLFF | TGTGCCAGCAGTTTATCAGGGATGAGTAATGAAAAACTGTTTTTT
TRBJ2-5 | few | TRBV2 | - | CASGKVSKVRETQYF | TGTGCCAGCGGAAAGGTCTCAAAGGTCCGAGAGACCCAGTACTTC
TRBJ1-3 | many | TRBV12-3/TRBV12-4 | - | CASSVDGTSGNTIYF | TGTGCCAGCAGTGTGGACGGTACCTCTGGAAACACCATATATTTT
TRBJ2-2 | - | TRBV6-2/TRBV6-3 | - | CASRYPDTLLINTGELFF | TGTGCCAGCAGATACCCGGACACCCTTTTAATAAACACCGGGGAGCTGTTTTTT
TRBJ1-5 | - | TRBV27 | TRBD1 | CASSQGGFSNQPQHF | TGTGCCAGCAGCCAGGGGGGTTTTAGCAATCAGCCCCAGCATTTT
TRBJ1-1 | many | TRBV30 | - | CAWSVVMSTEAFF | TGTGCCTGGAGTGTAGTCATGTCCACTGAAGCTTTCTTT
TRBJ2-4 | many | TRBV7-9 | - | CASSAQGGFDIQYF | TGTGCCAGCAGCGCCCAGGGTGGATTTGACATTCAGTACTTC
TRBJ2-1 | - | TRBV28 | - | CATSPLREYMLDEQFF | TGTGCCACCAGTCCCCTCCGGGAGTATATGTTGGATGAGCAGTTCTTC
TRBJ1-6 | - | TRBV7-9 | - | CASSSTPRATGGSPLHF | TGTGCCAGCAGCTCAACCCCTCGGGCGACGGGAGGTTCACCCCTCCACTTT
TRBJ1-4 | many | TRBV7-9 | TRBD1 | CASSLPGGDDEKLFF | TGTGCCAGCAGCTTACCAGGGGGTGACGATGAAAAACTGTTTTTT
TRBJ2-7 | many | TRBV20-1 | TRBD2 | CSAREASGDYEQYF | TGCAGTGCTAGAGAGGCTAGCGGGGACTACGAGCAGTACTTC
TRBJ2-7 | - | TRBV4-3 | - | CASSHDRGTGNYEQYF | TGCGCCAGCAGCCATGATCGGGGCACAGGTAACTACGAGCAGTACTTC
TRBJ2-2 | - | TRBV19 | - | CASSIDFLPLLTNTGELFF | TGTGCCAGTAGTATAGATTTTTTGCCTCTCCTCACGAACACCGGGGAGCTGTTTTTT
TRBJ2-1 | many | TRBV4-1 | TRBD2 | CASSQDMTSGAINRFF | TGCGCCAGCAGCCAAGATATGACTAGCGGGGCCATTAATCGGTTCTTC
TRBJ1-3 | - | TRBV13 | - | CASSLGASPTSGNTIYF | TGTGCCAGCAGCTTGGGGGCCAGCCCGACCTCTGGAAACACCATATATTTT
TRBJ2-1 | - | TRBV14 | TRBD2 | CASSRPSGRTYNEQFF | TGTGCCAGCAGCCGTCCTAGCGGGAGGACTTACAATGAGCAGTTCTTC
TRBJ1-2 | many | TRBV2 | - | CASSPPQGSIYGYTF | TGTGCCAGCAGTCCCCCCCAGGGGTCCATCTATGGCTACACCTTC
TRBJ2-2 | - | TRBV7-6 | TRBD2 | CASSPAGSTSGSGELFF | TGTGCCAGCAGCCCAGCGGGATCGACTAGCGGGAGCGGGGAGCTGTTTTTT
TRBJ2-3 | many | TRBV6-4 | - | CASSQRVSDTQYF | TGTGCCAGCAGTCAGCGGGTTTCAGATACGCAGTATTTT
TRBJ1-6 | many | TRBV21-1 | - | CASRARTVHYNSPLHF | TGTGCCAGCAGAGCCCGGACCGTCCACTATAATTCACCCCTCCACTTT
TRBJ2-3 | many | TRBV30 | - | CAWSAGAGQDTQYF | TGTGCCTGGAGTGCTGGGGCTGGCCAAGATACGCAGTATTTT
TRBJ2-7 | few | TRBV7-8 | TRBD1 | CASSRRRDRGLDEQYF | TGTGCCAGCAGTCGCAGGAGGGACAGGGGGCTAGACGAGCAGTACTTC
TRBJ2-3 | many | TRBV6-2/TRBV6-3 | TRBD2 | CASSYSGLAGGGTDTQYF | TGTGCCAGCAGTTACTCTGGACTAGCGGGGGGCGGTACAGATACGCAGTATTTT
TRBJ2-7 | - | TRBV27 | TRBD1 | CASSYGTVTYEQYF | TGTGCCAGCAGTTACGGGACAGTAACCTACGAGCAGTACTTC
TRBJ1-6 | few | TRBV4-1 | TRBD1 | CASSQVDRVSPLHF | TGCGCCAGCAGCCAAGTCGACAGGGTTTCACCCCTCCACTTT
TRBJ2-3 | many | TRBV27 | - | CASSLSTLSTDTQYF | TGTGCCAGCAGTTTATCCACCCTGAGCACAGATACGCAGTATTTT
TRBJ2-7 | many | TRBV12-3/TRBV12-4 | - | CASSPPEGKYEQYF | TGTGCCAGCAGTCCGCCGGAAGGAAAGTACGAGCAGTACTTC
TRBJ2-2 | few | TRBV12-3/TRBV12-4 | - | CASTLGSWNTGELFF | TGTGCCAGCACTCTAGGCTCGTGGAACACCGGGGAGCTGTTTTTT
TRBJ1-1 | - | TRBV19 | TRBD1 | CASSIQLPLQGGTGAFF | TGTGCCAGTAGTATACAACTTCCCCTGCAAGGGGGCACGGGAGCTTTCTTT
TRBJ2-7 | many | TRBV20-1 | TRBD2 | CSASPRGGLTYEQYF | TGCAGTGCTAGTCCCCGGGGGGGATTAACCTACGAGCAGTACTTC
TRBJ2-3 | many | TRBV7-9 | - | CASSSRQDSSTDTQYF | TGTGCCAGCAGCTCGCGACAGGATTCTAGCACAGATACGCAGTATTTT
TRBJ2-3 | many | TRBV12-3/TRBV12-4 | - | CASSQMGDTQYF | TGTGCCAGCAGCCAGATGGGAGATACGCAGTATTTT
TRBJ2-3 | - | TRBV27 | - | CASSWQNPDTQYF | TGTGCCAGCAGTTGGCAAAACCCAGATACGCAGTATTTT